Shown below are 31 T cell receptor beta chains from a single sample sequenced in a study of T cells in Graves' hyperthyroidism and ophthalmopathy. What was amplified from RNA transcripts were TCR beta CDR3 regions. During a first-round RT-PCR of the TCR CDR3, the HTBI primer set was used. Each CDR3 protein is one row after TCRdb ran MiXCR on the multiplex PCR reads. The sample has approximately 600,000 distinct CDR3 sequences, over 12% seen once. Material: blood. The receptor source for this set is a woman younger than 30 with Graves' ophthalmopathy.

This clonotype was seen a handful of times. The chain combines TRBV20-1 with TRBJ2-6, with D possibly matching TRBD1 (6 bases). This CDR3 is built from 17 residues. Per germline, CDR1 DFQATT and CDR2 SNEGSKA (reference sequence). Trimming pared 1 base from V and 0 bases from J, leaving 13 bases between. This CDR3 is CSARVGGYLSGANVLTF. DNA of the CDR3: TGCAGTGCTAGAGTAGGGGGTTACCTCTCTGGGGCCAACGTCCTGACTTTC.

This chain uses TRBV14 with TRBJ2-5; D remains ambiguous. V lost 2 bases and J lost 1, with 5 bases in between. This CDR3 is 13 amino acids long. Germline V CDR1 and CDR2: SGHDN, FVKESK. The CDR3 reads CASSQNSQETQYF. In DNA, the CDR3 is TGTGCCAGCAGCCAAAACAGCCAAGAGACCCAGTACTTC.

The chain recombines TRBV28 with TRBJ2-7; 9 positions agree with TRBD1. Per the germline V gene, CDR1 is MDHEN and CDR2 is SYDVKM. J gave up 4 bases and V 4 bases, and 8 bases lay outside the gene matches. This CDR3 has 15 residues. The CDR3 DNA is TGTGCCAGCAGTTACAGGGGGCTGTTTAGGTACGAGCAGTACTTC. Its protein is CASSYRGLFRYEQYF.

This clonotype was seen at least ten times. The rearrangement joins TRBV29-1 to TRBJ2-1; D unresolved. The V gene lost 4 bases and the J gene lost 3 bases, with 7 bases spanning the gap. The germline CDR1 and CDR2 sequences are SQVTM and ANQGSEA. CDR3 size: 12 residues. In DNA form, the CDR3 reads TGCAGCGTTGGGACCGTCTACAATGAGCAGTTCTTC. Its translation is CSVGTVYNEQFF.

This clonotype was observed at least ten times. The rearrangement joins TRBV12-3 or TRBV12-4 to TRBJ1-4; a possible D gene is TRBD1 (5 bases). The CDR3 runs 14 residues. Trimming removed 7 bases at V and 0 bases at J, with 9 bases between. The CDR3 region is CASTQGATNEKLFF. CDR3 bases: TGTGCCAGCACCCAGGGTGCAACTAATGAAAAACTGTTTTTT.

Many counts were recorded for this clonotype. This sequence joins TRBV27 and TRBJ2-1, with D possibly being TRBD2 (5 bases). Trimming took off 3 bases at V and 2 bases at J, with 8 bases between the two ends. CDR1 and CDR2 from the germline V gene are MNHEY and SMNVEV (reference sequence). CDR3 length: 14 residues. The CDR3 loop is CASSFGVTYNEQFF. The DNA for the CDR3 is TGTGCCAGCAGTTTCGGGGTAACCTACAATGAGCAGTTCTTC.

In its sample, this clonotype was seen a few times. A clone one base away is much larger, so this may be a read error. The chain joins TRBV6-1 to TRBJ1-2; D gene ambiguous. The CDR3 has 12 residues. V was cut by 6 bases and J by 7 bases, with 12 bases left in between. Germline V gene lookup returns CDR1 MNHNS and CDR2 SASEGT. The CDR3: CASRLGGGGYTF. CDR3 sequence (DNA): TGTGCCAGCAGACTAGGCGGAGGTGGCTACACCTTC.

This sequence joins TRBV4-1 and TRBJ2-6; no clear D gene. CDR1 MGHRA and CDR2 YSYEKL come from the germline V gene. This CDR3 has 16 residues. V lost 8 bases, J lost 1 base, and 15 bases lay in between. Written as DNA, the CDR3 is TGCGCCAGCGGAATCGGTCCGAGGTCTGGGGCCAACGTCCTGACTTTC. It specifies CASGIGPRSGANVLTF.

This clonotype was found many times. The V and J genes are TRBV20-1 and TRBJ2-1; D may be TRBD1 or TRBD2 (6 bases each). The length of the CDR3 is 12 residues. Trimming took 3 bases from V and 12 from J, leaving 15 bases between them. The germline CDR1 and CDR2 sequences are DFQATT and SNEGSKA (reference sequence). The DNA for the CDR3 is TGCAGTGCTAGGAGGGGGGTTCTATCGCAGTTCTTC. Amino acid sequence: CSARRGVLSQFF.

This clonotype was observed at least ten times. J is TRBJ2-1 and V is TRBV5-1; D is possibly TRBD2 (5 bases). The CDR3 is 14 amino acids. V lost 4 bases to trimming and J lost 6 bases, with 14 bases between them. Germline CDR1 SGHRS, CDR2 YFSETQ. CDR3: CASSQGLAPNEQFF. The CDR3 DNA reads as TGCGCCAGCAGCCAAGGACTCGCCCCCAATGAGCAGTTCTTC.

This clonotype was seen ten or more times. This rearrangement joins TRBV12-3 or TRBV12-4 to TRBJ2-1; TRBD2 matches 9 bases. V lost 3 bases to trimming and J lost 5 bases; unmatched junction nucleotides: 2. This CDR3 is built from 14 residues. DNA of the CDR3: TGTGCCAGCAGTTTTGCTAGCGGGGACAATGAGCAGTTCTTC. Encoded protein: CASSFASGDNEQFF.

This clonotype was seen a few times. The chain couples TRBV6-1 to TRBJ2-5, with D hard to call. With 3 bases removed from V and 13 bases from J, the gap between germline ends came to 12 bases. Germline V gene lookup returns CDR1 MNHNS and CDR2 SASEGT. The CDR3 runs to 11 residues. The CDR3 nucleotides read TGTGCCAGCAGTGAGGTGGGCCGAGGGTACTTC. This codes for CASSEVGRGYF.

This clonotype appeared many times. The gene calls are TRBV6-1 and TRBJ2-7; 7 bases fit TRBD1. Losses at the gene ends were 5 bases for V and 6 bases for J; bases not matched to a gene: 13. The CDR3 totals 15 residues. Germline V gives CDR1 MNHNS, CDR2 SASEGT. The CDR3 nucleotides read TGTGCCAGCAGTTACCAGACAGGGTCCGCTCCCGAGCAGTACTTC. Protein: CASSYQTGSAPEQYF.

This clonotype was counted only a few times. The gene calls are TRBV6-9 and TRBJ1-1; TRBD1 agrees at 8 bases. The V gene's germline CDR1 is MNHGY and CDR2 SVAAGI. This CDR3 spans 18 amino acids. The V and J ends lost 2 bases and 1 base, in that order; junction bases with no gene match: 12. In nucleotides, the CDR3 is TGTGCCAGCAGTTATCAATATTTGGGGACAGGCGGGAACACTGAAGCTTTCTTT. Amino acids: CASSYQYLGTGGNTEAFF.

The chain carries TRBV9 and TRBJ2-4; D ambiguous. Per germline, CDR1 SGDLS and CDR2 YYNGEE. V shed 0 bases and J shed 7 bases, with 8 bases lying between them. CDR3 length equals 13 residues. The CDR3 loop is CASSVGHENIQYF. For the CDR3, the DNA is TGTGCCAGCAGCGTAGGACATGAGAACATTCAGTACTTC.

This clonotype came up many times. The chain recombines TRBV12-3 or TRBV12-4 with TRBJ1-6, with TRBD1 matching over 7 bases. Unmatched junction bases numbered 7, after V lost 5 bases and J lost 6 bases. This CDR3 has 15 amino acids. For the CDR3, the DNA is TGTGCCAGCAGTACCCAGGGGACAGTTAATTCACCCCTCCACTTT. Translating it yields CASSTQGTVNSPLHF.

This clonotype was recorded many times. As DNA, the CDR3 is TGTGCCAGCTCCTCCGCAGATACGCAGTATTTT. The encoded protein is CASSSADTQYF. The chain employs TRBV7-9 and TRBJ2-3; no clear D gene. Per germline, CDR1 SEHNR and CDR2 FQNEAQ (reference sequence). The CDR3 is 11 residues long. V was pared by 8 bases and J by 4 bases, with 7 bases between.

This clonotype was detected ten times or more. The CDR3 sequence: CASSHPGQGTYEQYF. The CDR3 coding sequence is TGTGCCAGCAGCCATCCGGGACAGGGAACCTACGAGCAGTACTTC. The V and J genes are TRBV27 and TRBJ2-7; the match to TRBD1 covers 9 bases. Per the germline V gene, CDR1 is MNHEY and CDR2 is SMNVEV (reference sequence). This CDR3 is 15 amino acids long. V was clipped by 6 bases and J by 2 bases; unmatched bases: 8.

Many counts were recorded for this clonotype. V and J are TRBV3-1 and TRBJ1-2; D remains ambiguous. The CDR3 sequence is 14 residues long. V was clipped by 0 bases and J by 4 bases, with 9 bases between them. From germline, CDR1 is LGHDT and CDR2 YNNKEL (reference sequence). CDR3: CASSQDLWTYGYTF. The CDR3 DNA reads TGTGCCAGCAGCCAAGATTTGTGGACCTATGGCTACACCTTC. The full variable domain, completed using reference TRBV3-1 and TRBJ1-2, is DTAVSQTPKYLVTQMGNDKSIKCEQNLGHDTMYWYKQDSKKFLKIMFSYNNKELIINETVPNRFSPKSPDKAHLNLHINSLELGDSAVYFCASSQDLWTYGYTFGSGTRLTVV.

The V gene is TRBV9, the J gene TRBJ2-3; D perhaps matches TRBD2 (5 bases). V was trimmed by 0 bases and J by 2 bases, leaving 16 bases between them. Looked up from germline, CDR1 is SGDLS and CDR2 is YYNGEE. CDR3 length: 17 amino acids. CDR3 sequence: CASSVEALARSTDTQYF. The DNA for the CDR3 is TGTGCCAGCAGCGTAGAGGCTTTAGCGAGGTCCACAGATACGCAGTATTTT.

The rearrangement uses TRBV11-1 and TRBJ2-7; no clear D gene. This CDR3 has 19 amino acids. The V and J ends lost 2 bases and 0 bases respectively, with 23 bases between them. The germline gives CDR1 SGHAT, CDR2 FQDESV (reference sequence). DNA of the CDR3: TGTGCCAGCAGCTTATTCGTGACTCCTGCCCAAAGCAGCTCCTACGAGCAGTACTTC. Protein product: CASSLFVTPAQSSSYEQYF.

This clonotype showed up just a few times. The V and J genes are TRBV20-1 and TRBJ1-5, with D hard to call. CDR1 and CDR2 (germline): DFQATT, SNEGSKA (reference sequence). The CDR3 loop spans 13 amino acids. V was trimmed by 0 bases and J by 1 base, leaving 4 bases between them. CDR3 loop: CSARDDSNQPQHF. Written as DNA, the CDR3 is TGCAGTGCTAGAGACGACAGCAATCAGCCCCAGCATTTT.

This clonotype occurred many times. This chain links TRBV5-1 with TRBJ1-5, with 8 bases aligning to TRBD1. Germline assignment: CDR1 SGHRS and CDR2 YFSETQ. The length of the CDR3 is 15 residues. V shed 0 bases and J 6 bases; nucleotides not matched to a gene: 5. CDR3 amino acids: CASSLGTGRGQPQHF. The DNA of the CDR3 is TGCGCCAGCAGCTTGGGGACAGGGAGAGGTCAGCCCCAGCATTTT.

This clonotype was seen ten or more times. V usage is TRBV3-1 and J usage is TRBJ2-7; 7 nucleotides match TRBD2. V shed 3 bases, J shed 7 bases, and the junction held 6 bases outside the gene matches. There are 13 residues in the CDR3. CDR1 is LGHDT and CDR2 is YNNKEL in the germline V gene (reference sequence). The DNA for the CDR3 is TGTGCCAGCAGCCAGCAGCGGGGCGTGGAGCAGTACTTC. Its translation is CASSQQRGVEQYF.

This chain joins TRBV7-2 and TRBJ2-7, with 15 bases that match TRBD2. The germline gives CDR1 SGHTA, CDR2 FQGNSA. The length of the CDR3 is 17 residues. V lost 6 bases to trimming and J lost 1 base; unmatched junction nucleotides: 7. This chain's CDR3 is CASSPGLAGGPSYEQYF. CDR3 in DNA: TGTGCCAGCAGTCCCGGACTAGCGGGAGGGCCGTCCTACGAGCAGTACTTC.

The J gene is TRBJ2-1, the V gene TRBV3-1; TRBD1 matches at 9 bases. CDR1 is LGHDT, CDR2 YNNKEL, per germline (reference sequence). J gave up 4 bases and V 1 base, and 5 bases lay outside the gene matches. The CDR3 totals 16 residues. The CDR3: CASSQGTGQGYNEQFF. In DNA form, the CDR3 reads TGTGCCAGCAGCCAAGGTACGGGACAGGGTTACAATGAGCAGTTCTTC.

This clonotype was detected ten times or more. The V and J genes are TRBV28 and TRBJ2-1; 11 positions agree with TRBD2. J lost 0 bases, V lost 6 bases, and 4 bases had no gene match. Germline CDR1 and CDR2: MDHEN and SYDVKM. CDR3 length: 16 residues. The CDR3, as DNA: TGTGCCAGCAGCTCGACTAGCGGGACCTCCTACAATGAGCAGTTCTTC. It yields the protein CASSSTSGTSYNEQFF.

At least ten counts were recorded for this clonotype. The rearrangement joins TRBV2 to TRBJ2-2, with D maybe TRBD1 (5 bases). The CDR3 is 13 amino acids. Germline-derived CDR1 and CDR2 are SNHLY and FYNNEI. Trimming removed 6 bases from V and 3 bases from J, with 8 bases in between. The DNA for the CDR3 is TGTGCCAGCAGGGGGCGCGACACCGGGGAGCTGTTTTTT. This sequence encodes CASRGRDTGELFF.

The rearrangement links TRBV20-1 to TRBJ2-7, with 8 positions matching TRBD2. The CDR3 runs to 14 residues. CDR1 DFQATT and CDR2 SNEGSKA come from the germline V gene (reference sequence). Unmatched junction bases numbered 6, after V lost 3 bases and J lost 2 bases. Here the CDR3 DNA reads TGCAGTGCTAGCCGGCTAGCGGGCGCCTACGAGCAGTACTTC. Translating gives CSASRLAGAYEQYF.

This clonotype has just a few counts. The CDR3 sequence is CASSPPGDAGELFF. CDR3 DNA: TGTGCCAGCTCACCACCCGGCGATGCCGGGGAGCTGTTTTTT. The gene calls are TRBV18 and TRBJ2-2, with unresolved D. The CDR3 is 14 amino acids. Looked up from germline, CDR1 is KGHSH and CDR2 is LQKENI. Between the trimmed V and J ends, which lost 0 bases and 6 bases, there was a span of 8 bases.

This clonotype was counted ten times or more. The CDR3 region is CASSPGGLAGGETQYF. The CDR3 region has the DNA TGTGCCAGCAGCCCAGGAGGACTAGCGGGAGGAGAGACCCAGTACTTC. This rearrangement joins TRBV11-2 to TRBJ2-5; TRBD2 matches at 14 bases. Germline-derived CDR1 and CDR2 are SGHAT and FQNNGV. V lost 5 bases to trimming and J lost 4 bases; unmatched junction nucleotides: 6. The CDR3 is made up of 16 amino acids.